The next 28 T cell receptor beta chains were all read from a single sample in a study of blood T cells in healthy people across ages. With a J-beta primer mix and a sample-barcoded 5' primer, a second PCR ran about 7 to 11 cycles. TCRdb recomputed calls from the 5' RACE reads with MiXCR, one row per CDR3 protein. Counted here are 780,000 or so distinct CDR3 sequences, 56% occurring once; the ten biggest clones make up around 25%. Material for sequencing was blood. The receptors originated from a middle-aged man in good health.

The CDR3 DNA follows: TGTGCCAGCAGCGTGTTGATGGATGGAGAGACCCAGTACTTC. Amino acid sequence: CASSVLMDGETQYF. The chain carries TRBV7-2 and TRBJ2-5; D ambiguous. Per germline, CDR1 SGHTA and CDR2 FQGNSA. V lost 5 bases and J 4 bases, leaving 14 bases between the germline ends. This CDR3 spans 14 amino acids.

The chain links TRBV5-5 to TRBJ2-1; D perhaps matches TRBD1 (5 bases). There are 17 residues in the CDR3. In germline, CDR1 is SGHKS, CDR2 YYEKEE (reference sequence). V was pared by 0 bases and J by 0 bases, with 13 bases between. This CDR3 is CASSLATGRSSYNEQFF. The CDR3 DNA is TGTGCCAGCAGCTTGGCCACAGGAAGGAGCTCCTACAATGAGCAGTTCTTC.

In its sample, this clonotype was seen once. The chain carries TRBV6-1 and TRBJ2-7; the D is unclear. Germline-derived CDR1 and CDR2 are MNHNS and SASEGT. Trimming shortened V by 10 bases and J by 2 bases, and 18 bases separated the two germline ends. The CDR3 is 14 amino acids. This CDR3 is CANNVNAGTYEQYF. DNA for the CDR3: TGTGCCAACAACGTGAACGCCGGTACCTACGAGCAGTACTTC.

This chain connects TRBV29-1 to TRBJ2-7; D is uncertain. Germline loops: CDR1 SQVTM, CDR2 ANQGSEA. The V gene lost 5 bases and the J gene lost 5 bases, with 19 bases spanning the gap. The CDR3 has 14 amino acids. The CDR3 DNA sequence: TGCAGCGTTATGAAAAGGACGAATCGGCACGAGCAGTACTTC. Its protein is CSVMKRTNRHEQYF.

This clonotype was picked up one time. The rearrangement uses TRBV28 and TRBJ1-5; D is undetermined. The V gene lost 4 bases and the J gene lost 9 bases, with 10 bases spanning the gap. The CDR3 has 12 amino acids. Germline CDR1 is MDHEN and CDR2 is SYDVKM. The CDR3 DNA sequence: TGTGCCAGCAGTTCCGAACGTAGGCCCCAGCATTTT. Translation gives CASSSERRPQHF.

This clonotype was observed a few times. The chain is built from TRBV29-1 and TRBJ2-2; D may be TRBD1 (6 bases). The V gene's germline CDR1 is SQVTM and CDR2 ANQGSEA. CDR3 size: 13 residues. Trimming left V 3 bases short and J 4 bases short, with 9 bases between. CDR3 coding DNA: TGCAGCGTTGACAGGGGTGGCACCGGGGAGCTGTTTTTT. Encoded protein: CSVDRGGTGELFF.

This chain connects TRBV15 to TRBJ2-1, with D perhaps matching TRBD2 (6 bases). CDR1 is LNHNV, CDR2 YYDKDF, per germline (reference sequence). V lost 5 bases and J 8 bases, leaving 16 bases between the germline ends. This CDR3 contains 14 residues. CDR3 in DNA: TGTGCCACCAGCGGAGGTGGAGGGTACGATGAGCAGTTCTTC. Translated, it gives CATSGGGGYDEQFF.

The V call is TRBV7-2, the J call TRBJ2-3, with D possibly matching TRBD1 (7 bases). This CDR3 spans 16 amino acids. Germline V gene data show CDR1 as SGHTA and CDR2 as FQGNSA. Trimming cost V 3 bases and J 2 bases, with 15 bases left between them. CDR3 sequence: CASSFAGQMITDTQYF. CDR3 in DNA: TGTGCCAGCAGCTTCGCGGGACAGATGATCACAGATACGCAGTATTTT.

The CDR3, as DNA: TGTGCCAGCAGTTACGGGACGGGGCGCTCCTACGAGCAGTACTTC. Protein: CASSYGTGRSYEQYF. The gene calls are TRBV6-2 or TRBV6-3 and TRBJ2-7; D may correspond to TRBD1 or TRBD2 (5 bases each). Trimming removed 2 bases at V and 0 bases at J, with 11 bases between. This CDR3 region has 15 residues. Germline V gene lookup returns CDR1 MNHEY and CDR2 SVGEGT.

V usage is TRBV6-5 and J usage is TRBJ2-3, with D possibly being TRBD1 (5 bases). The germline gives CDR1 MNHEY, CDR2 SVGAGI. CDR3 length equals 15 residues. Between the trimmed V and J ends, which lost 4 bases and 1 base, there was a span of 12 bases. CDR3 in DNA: TGTGCCAGCAGTTTCAGGGAAGTAGGCACAGATACGCAGTATTTT. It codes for CASSFREVGTDTQYF.

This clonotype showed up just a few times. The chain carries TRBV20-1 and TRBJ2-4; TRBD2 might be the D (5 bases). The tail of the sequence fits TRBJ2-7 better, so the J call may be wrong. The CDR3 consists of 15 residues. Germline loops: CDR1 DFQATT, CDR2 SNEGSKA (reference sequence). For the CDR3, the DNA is TGCAGTGCTAAGCCGGCTAGCCTCAATACCTACGAGCAGTACTTC. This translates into CSAKPASLNTYEQYF.

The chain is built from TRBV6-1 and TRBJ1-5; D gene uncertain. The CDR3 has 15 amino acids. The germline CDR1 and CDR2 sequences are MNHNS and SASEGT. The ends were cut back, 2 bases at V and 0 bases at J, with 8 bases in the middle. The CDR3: CASSERGSSNQPQHF. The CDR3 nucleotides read TGTGCCAGCAGTGAAAGAGGGTCTAGCAATCAGCCCCAGCATTTT.

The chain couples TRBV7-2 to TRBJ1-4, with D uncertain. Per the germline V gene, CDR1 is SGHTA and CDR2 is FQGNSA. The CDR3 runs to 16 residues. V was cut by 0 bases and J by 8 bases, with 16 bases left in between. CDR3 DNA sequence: TGTGCCAGCAGCTTAGCCCCCCCAGGAGGCGGGGAAAAACTGTTTTTT. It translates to CASSLAPPGGGEKLFF.

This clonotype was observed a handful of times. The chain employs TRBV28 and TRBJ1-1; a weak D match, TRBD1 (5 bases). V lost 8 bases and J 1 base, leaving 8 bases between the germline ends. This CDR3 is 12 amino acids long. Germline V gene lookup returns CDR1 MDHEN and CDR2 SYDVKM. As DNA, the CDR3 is TGTGCCAGCCTGACAGAGAACACTGAAGCTTTCTTT. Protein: CASLTENTEAFF.

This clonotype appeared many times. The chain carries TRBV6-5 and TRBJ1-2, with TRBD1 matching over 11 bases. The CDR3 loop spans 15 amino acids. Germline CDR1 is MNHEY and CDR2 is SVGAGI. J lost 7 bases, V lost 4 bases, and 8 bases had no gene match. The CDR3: CASSSPDRGLRGYTF. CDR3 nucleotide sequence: TGTGCCAGCAGTTCCCCGGACAGGGGGCTTCGTGGCTACACCTTC.

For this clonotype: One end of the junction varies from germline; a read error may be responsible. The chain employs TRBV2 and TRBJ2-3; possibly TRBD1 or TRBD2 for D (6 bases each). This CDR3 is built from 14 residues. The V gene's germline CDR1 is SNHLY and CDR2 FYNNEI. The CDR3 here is CASRGGRTTGTQYF. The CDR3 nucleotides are TGTGCCAGCAGGGGGGGACGGACGACAGGTACGCAGTATTTT.

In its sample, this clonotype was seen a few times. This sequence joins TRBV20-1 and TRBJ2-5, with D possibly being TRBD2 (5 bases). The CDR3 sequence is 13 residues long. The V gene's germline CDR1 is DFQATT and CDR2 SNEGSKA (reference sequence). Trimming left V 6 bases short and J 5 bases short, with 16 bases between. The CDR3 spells CSAASGNRETQYF. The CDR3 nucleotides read TGCAGTGCCGCATCGGGAAATCGGGAGACCCAGTACTTC.

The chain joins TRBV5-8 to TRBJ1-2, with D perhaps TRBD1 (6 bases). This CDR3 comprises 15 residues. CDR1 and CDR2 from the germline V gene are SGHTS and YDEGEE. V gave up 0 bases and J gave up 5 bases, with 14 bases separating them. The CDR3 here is CASSLVGGRRYGYTF. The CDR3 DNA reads TGTGCCAGCAGCTTGGTCGGGGGGCGTCGTTATGGCTACACCTTC.

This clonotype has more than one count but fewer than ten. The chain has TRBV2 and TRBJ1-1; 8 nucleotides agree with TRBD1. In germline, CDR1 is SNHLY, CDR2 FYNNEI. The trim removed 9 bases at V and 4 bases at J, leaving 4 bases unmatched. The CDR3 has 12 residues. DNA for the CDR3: TGTGCCAGTACAGGGGGGTTCACTGAAGCTTTCTTT. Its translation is CASTGGFTEAFF.

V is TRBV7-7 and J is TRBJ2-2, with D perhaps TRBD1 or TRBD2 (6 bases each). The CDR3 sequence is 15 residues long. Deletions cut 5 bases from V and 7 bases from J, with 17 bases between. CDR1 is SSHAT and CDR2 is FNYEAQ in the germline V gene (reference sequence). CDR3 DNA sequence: TGTGCCAGCAGCCCCGGGGGCTTAGAGGGCGGGGAGCTGTTTTTT. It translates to CASSPGGLEGGELFF. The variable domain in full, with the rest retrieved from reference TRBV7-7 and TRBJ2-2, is GAGVSQSPRYKVTKRGQDVTLRCDPISSHATLYWYQQALGQGPEFLTYFNYEAQPDKSGLPSDRFSAERPEGSISTLTIQRTEQRDSAMYRCASSPGGLEGGELFFGEGSRLTVL.

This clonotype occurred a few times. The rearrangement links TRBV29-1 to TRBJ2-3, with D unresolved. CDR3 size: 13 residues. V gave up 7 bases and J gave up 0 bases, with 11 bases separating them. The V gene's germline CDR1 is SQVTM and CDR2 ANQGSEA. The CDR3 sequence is CSAYTASTDTQYF. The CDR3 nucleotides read TGCAGCGCCTACACGGCTAGCACAGATACGCAGTATTTT.

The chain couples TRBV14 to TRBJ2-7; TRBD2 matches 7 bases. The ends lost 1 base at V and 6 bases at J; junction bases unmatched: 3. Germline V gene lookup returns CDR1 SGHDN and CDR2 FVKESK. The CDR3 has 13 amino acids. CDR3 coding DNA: TGTGCCAGCAGCCAAGTTCGCGGGGGCGAGCAGTACTTC. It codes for CASSQVRGGEQYF.

In DNA form, the CDR3 reads TGCGCCAGCAGCCACCCACCGGGACAGGGAGTCAATCAGCCCCAGCATTTT. It codes for CASSHPPGQGVNQPQHF. The chain joins TRBV4-1 to TRBJ1-5; 9 nucleotides align to TRBD1. This CDR3 is 17 amino acids long. V was clipped by 3 bases and J by 3 bases; unmatched bases: 9. Germline V CDR1 and CDR2: MGHRA, YSYEKL.

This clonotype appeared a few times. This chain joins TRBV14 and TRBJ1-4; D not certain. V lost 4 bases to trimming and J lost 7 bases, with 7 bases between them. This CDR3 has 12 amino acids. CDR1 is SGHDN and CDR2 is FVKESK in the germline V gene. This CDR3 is CASSPTREKLFF. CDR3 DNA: TGTGCCAGCAGCCCCACACGTGAAAAACTGTTTTTT.

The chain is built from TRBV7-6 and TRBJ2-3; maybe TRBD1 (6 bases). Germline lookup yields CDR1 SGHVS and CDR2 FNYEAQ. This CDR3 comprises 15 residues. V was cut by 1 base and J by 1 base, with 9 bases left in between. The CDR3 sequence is CASSLGTDGTDTQYF. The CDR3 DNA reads TGTGCCAGCAGCTTAGGGACAGATGGCACAGATACGCAGTATTTT.

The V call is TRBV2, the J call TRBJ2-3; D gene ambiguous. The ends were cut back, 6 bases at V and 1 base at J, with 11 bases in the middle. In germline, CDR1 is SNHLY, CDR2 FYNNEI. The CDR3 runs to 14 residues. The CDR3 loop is CASSPALRTDTQYF. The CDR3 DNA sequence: TGTGCCAGCAGCCCAGCACTTCGCACAGATACGCAGTATTTT.

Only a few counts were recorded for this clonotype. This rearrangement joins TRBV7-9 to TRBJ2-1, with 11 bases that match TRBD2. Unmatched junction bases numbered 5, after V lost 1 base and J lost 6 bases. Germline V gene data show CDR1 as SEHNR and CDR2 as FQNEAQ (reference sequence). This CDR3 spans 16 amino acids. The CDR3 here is CASSLDSLAGGNEQFF. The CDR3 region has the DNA TGTGCCAGCAGCTTAGATTCGCTAGCGGGGGGCAATGAGCAGTTCTTC.

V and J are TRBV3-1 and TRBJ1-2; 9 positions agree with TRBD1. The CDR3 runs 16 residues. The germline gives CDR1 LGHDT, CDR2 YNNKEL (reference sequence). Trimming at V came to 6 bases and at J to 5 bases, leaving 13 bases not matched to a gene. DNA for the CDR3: TGTGCCAGCAGTCACGCCGGGACAGGGAGATATTATGGCTACACCTTC. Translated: CASSHAGTGRYYGYTF. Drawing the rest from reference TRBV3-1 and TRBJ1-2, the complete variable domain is DTAVSQTPKYLVTQMGNDKSIKCEQNLGHDTMYWYKQDSKKFLKIMFSYNNKELIINETVPNRFSPKSPDKAHLNLHINSLELGDSAVYFCASSHAGTGRYYGYTFGSGTRLTVV.